This T cell receptor (beta chain) is from a study of T cell changes during pregnancy in multiple sclerosis. The method was immunoSEQ multiplex PCR; TCRdb's version includes in-frame clones alone and lacks a portion of them. Of some 48,000 clones in the sample, around 90% were seen once. This clonotype was sampled from a female donor in good health, enrolled as a control in a pregnancy study. This specimen was CD4+ T cells from peripheral blood mononuclear cells, taken after pregnancy.

CDR3 in DNA: TGTGCCAGCAGCCCGGACAGGACCTCCTACGAGCAGTACTTC. This sequence encodes CASSPDRTSYEQYF. The chain carries TRBV7-3 and TRBJ2-7, with 7 nucleotides matching TRBD1. Germline CDR1 and CDR2: SGHTA and FQGTGA. The CDR3 runs 14 residues. V lost 5 bases and J lost 0; bases outside the gene matches: 4.